These 26 T cell receptor beta chains originate from one sample sequenced in a study of T cell changes during pregnancy in multiple sclerosis. Data came from immunoSEQ multiplex PCR; TCRdb stores just in-frame clones and leaves some out. The profile covers about 98,000 clones, with 90% to 95% appearing a single time and more than 2% taken by the ten largest. Material: peripheral blood, obtained after pregnancy. Receptors originate from a female donor in good health, enrolled as a control in a pregnancy study.

This sequence joins TRBV6-5 and TRBJ2-3, with TRBD2 as a possible D gene (6 bases). Germline CDR1 reads MNHEY; CDR2 reads SVGAGI. The CDR3 consists of 15 residues. The V end lost 4 bases, the J end lost 1 base, and 12 bases lay between the germline ends. The CDR3 protein is CASSSPGGGTDTQYF. The DNA for the CDR3 is TGTGCCAGCAGTTCCCCCGGCGGGGGCACAGATACGCAGTATTTT.

J is TRBJ1-1 and V is TRBV27; 10 positions match TRBD1. V shed 8 bases and J 11 bases; nucleotides not matched to a gene: 11. The V gene's germline CDR1 is MNHEY and CDR2 SMNVEV (reference sequence). This CDR3 comprises 13 residues. The CDR3 DNA reads TGTGCCAGCCGGCAAGGGACAGGGGTGGCCGCTTTCTTT. Protein product: CASRQGTGVAAFF.

This clone was observed a single time. The chain uses TRBV14 and TRBJ2-5; D is ambiguous. Germline V gene sequence: CDR1 SGHDN, CDR2 FVKESK. V dropped 1 base and J dropped 7 bases, with 13 bases sitting between them. The CDR3 length is 14 residues. The CDR3 protein is CASSQVSAFGTQYF. The CDR3 DNA sequence: TGTGCCAGCAGCCAAGTATCAGCGTTCGGGACCCAGTACTTC. Based on the CDR3 plus reference TRBV14 and TRBJ2-5, the full variable domain is EAGVTQFPSHSVIEKGQTVTLRCDPISGHDNLYWYRRVMGKEIKFLLHFVKESKQDESGMPNNRFLAERTGGTYSTLKVQPAELEDSGVYFCASSQVSAFGTQYFGPGTRLLVL.

The rearrangement links TRBV6-1 to TRBJ2-2, with D unresolved. This CDR3 comprises 13 residues. Germline assignment: CDR1 MNHNS and CDR2 SASEGT. Between the trimmed V and J ends, which lost 4 bases and 5 bases, there was a span of 8 bases. The DNA for the CDR3 is TGTGCCAGCAGTGCCCAGAAAACCGGGGAGCTGTTTTTT. This gives the protein CASSAQKTGELFF.

V usage is TRBV5-6 and J usage is TRBJ2-2, with 13 bases aligning to TRBD2. The germline gives CDR1 SGHDT, CDR2 YYEEEE. The CDR3 is 16 amino acids. Trimming cost V 5 bases and J 3 bases; bases outside gene matches: 4. CDR3 in amino acids: CASSTTSGRYTGELFF. In DNA, the CDR3 is TGTGCCAGCAGTACGACTAGCGGGAGGTACACCGGGGAGCTGTTTTTT.

This clone appeared once. This sequence joins TRBV23-1 and TRBJ2-3, with 11 bases aligning to TRBD2. TRBV23-1 is labeled an ORF, and its function is uncertain. V was clipped by 6 bases and J by 4 bases; unmatched bases: 9. CDR3 length: 16 amino acids. This CDR3 reads CASSKTSGNAADTQYF. The DNA for the CDR3 is TGCGCCAGCAGCAAGACTAGCGGGAACGCCGCAGATACGCAGTATTTT.

This clone was seen only once. V is TRBV6-4 and J is TRBJ2-7; maybe TRBD1 (6 bases). Germline loops: CDR1 MRHNA, CDR2 SNTAGT. The V end lost 9 bases, the J end lost 2 bases, and 17 bases lay between the germline ends. CDR3 length: 14 amino acids. CDR3 loop: CARDAGGLPYEQYF. The CDR3 DNA reads as TGTGCCAGGGATGCTGGGGGCCTCCCCTACGAGCAGTACTTC.

The table lists this clone with a count of one. The chain links TRBV19 to TRBJ2-6, with TRBD1 identical over 7 bases. Germline loops: CDR1 LNHDA, CDR2 SQIVND (reference sequence). The V gene end was trimmed by 3 bases and the J gene end by 3 bases; junction bases not matched to a gene: 8. The CDR3 contains 17 residues. The CDR3, as DNA: TGTGCCAGTAGTATGGACAGGTTATTGGTTGGGGCCAACGTCCTGACTTTC. As protein: CASSMDRLLVGANVLTF. The entire variable domain, with the rest obtained from reference TRBV19 and TRBJ2-6, is as follows: DGGITQSPKYLFRKEGQNVTLSCEQNLNHDAMYWYRQDPGQGLRLIYYSQIVNDFQKGDIAEGYSVSREKKESFPLTVTSAQKNPTAFYLCASSMDRLLVGANVLTFGAGSRLTVL.

The V and J genes are TRBV28 and TRBJ1-4; TRBD1 agrees at 9 bases. CDR1 is MDHEN, CDR2 SYDVKM, per germline. The CDR3 runs 14 residues. J lost 5 bases, V lost 5 bases, and 3 bases had no gene match. The CDR3 is CASSEQGANEKLFF. CDR3 in DNA: TGTGCCAGCAGTGAACAGGGGGCGAATGAAAAACTGTTTTTT.

The chain carries TRBV18 and TRBJ2-7, with TRBD1 matching 7 bases. Losses at the gene ends were 3 bases for V and 2 bases for J; bases not matched to a gene: 4. There are 14 residues in the CDR3. Germline loops: CDR1 KGHSH, CDR2 LQKENI. The CDR3 DNA is TGTGCCAGCTCACCGGGAGACAGGGCCTACGAGCAGTACTTC. Amino acid sequence: CASSPGDRAYEQYF.

The V and J genes are TRBV6-1 and TRBJ1-1, with 7 positions matching TRBD1. CDR1 MNHNS and CDR2 SASEGT come from the germline V gene. The CDR3 is 14 residues long. The junction had 11 bases not matched to a gene; V was cut back by 6 bases and J by 7 bases. The CDR3 is CASSETGQSIEAFF. The CDR3 DNA is TGTGCCAGCAGCGAAACGGGACAGAGTATTGAAGCTTTCTTT.

The V call is TRBV5-1, the J call TRBJ2-7; 9 bases agree with TRBD1. This CDR3 comprises 14 residues. CDR1 is SGHRS, CDR2 YFSETQ, per germline. The V and J ends lost 4 bases and 6 bases, in that order; junction bases with no gene match: 8. CDR3 bases: TGCGCCAGCAGCGCCTTACAGACAGGGGGCGAGCAGTACTTC. It is translated as CASSALQTGGEQYF.

This rearrangement joins TRBV5-6 to TRBJ2-2; maybe TRBD1 (5 bases). The germline CDR1 and CDR2 sequences are SGHDT and YYEEEE. Trimming removed 4 bases at V and 4 bases at J, with 17 bases between. The CDR3 consists of 16 residues. DNA for the CDR3: TGTGCCAGCAGCACCGACAGCCTTTCCCCCACCGGGGAGCTGTTTTTT. Translation gives CASSTDSLSPTGELFF.

The chain is built from TRBV6-1 and TRBJ2-7; the D is unclear. The length of the CDR3 is 14 residues. Trimming pared 3 bases from V and 0 bases from J, leaving 9 bases between. The germline gives CDR1 MNHNS, CDR2 SASEGT. CDR3 region: CASSDPWSSYEQYF. The DNA of the CDR3 is TGTGCCAGCAGTGATCCGTGGAGCTCCTACGAGCAGTACTTC.

The gene calls are TRBV6-5 and TRBJ1-2; 10 positions agree with TRBD1. This CDR3 is built from 14 residues. From germline, CDR1 is MNHEY and CDR2 SVGAGI. With 9 bases clipped from V and 1 base from J, the junction kept 5 bases outside the gene matches. The CDR3 loop is CASWDRGGNYGYTF. In DNA form, the CDR3 reads TGTGCCAGTTGGGACAGGGGTGGTAACTATGGCTACACCTTC.

The rearrangement joins TRBV6-1 to TRBJ1-2, with unresolved D. This CDR3 region has 13 residues. The germline CDR1 and CDR2 sequences are MNHNS and SASEGT. Trimming shortened V by 0 bases and J by 4 bases, and 6 bases separated the two germline ends. The DNA for the CDR3 is TGTGCCAGCAGTGAAGCGCCAGTCTATGGCTACACCTTC. This codes for CASSEAPVYGYTF.

The V call is TRBV28, the J call TRBJ2-3; D is unresolved. The CDR3 extends over 15 amino acids. Germline CDR1 and CDR2: MDHEN and SYDVKM. V gave up 3 bases and J gave up 0 bases, with 10 bases separating them. The CDR3, as DNA: TGTGCCAGCAGTTTCCCGACTGGGAGCACAGATACGCAGTATTTT. It is translated as CASSFPTGSTDTQYF.

The gene calls are TRBV28 and TRBJ2-1; 7 bases match TRBD2. There are 15 residues in the CDR3. CDR1 and CDR2 (germline): MDHEN, SYDVKM. V was clipped by 2 bases and J by 8 bases; unmatched bases: 9. CDR3 DNA: TGTGCCAGCAGTTTACTCCTGACTAGCAGTCATGAGCAGTTCTTC. Residues: CASSLLLTSSHEQFF.

This clone is a singleton in its sample. The V gene is TRBV7-6, the J gene TRBJ2-7, with D possibly matching TRBD1 (6 bases). Germline CDR1 SGHVS, CDR2 FNYEAQ. The length of the CDR3 is 12 residues. The germline V and J ends were trimmed by 4 bases and 9 bases, with 13 bases remaining between them. CDR3 sequence (DNA): TGTGCCAGCAGCTATGAACAGGGTCGGCAGTACTTC. Translating gives CASSYEQGRQYF.

The chain has TRBV11-2 and TRBJ2-7; 9 positions match TRBD1. This CDR3 comprises 16 residues. J was trimmed by 0 bases and V by 2 bases; bases with no gene match: 5. Germline CDR1 is SGHAT and CDR2 is FQNNGV. This CDR3 reads CASSLLRTGVSYEQYF. DNA of the CDR3: TGTGCCAGCAGCTTACTACGGACAGGGGTCTCCTACGAGCAGTACTTC.

The chain uses TRBV19 and TRBJ1-2; maybe TRBD1 (6 bases). Per the germline V gene, CDR1 is LNHDA and CDR2 is SQIVND (reference sequence). V was trimmed by 3 bases and J by 8 bases, leaving 22 bases between them. This CDR3 is built from 16 residues. CDR3 loop: CASSMPDRQDRGGYTF. CDR3 sequence (DNA): TGTGCCAGTAGTATGCCCGACCGACAGGATAGAGGAGGCTACACCTTC.

J is TRBJ2-5 and V is TRBV5-5; D unresolved. The V gene's germline CDR1 is SGHKS and CDR2 YYEKEE (reference sequence). The CDR3 is 13 residues long. V was cut by 0 bases and J by 5 bases, with 8 bases left in between. Written as DNA, the CDR3 is TGTGCCAGCAGCTTGGGGATGCGGGAGACCCAGTACTTC. This gives the protein CASSLGMRETQYF.

This clone was seen a single time. This chain joins TRBV5-8 and TRBJ2-7; D possibly corresponds to TRBD1 (6 bases). V was cut by 4 bases and J by 2 bases, with 13 bases left in between. Germline loops: CDR1 SGHTS, CDR2 YDEGEE. This CDR3 is built from 14 residues. The CDR3 nucleotides are TGTGCCAGCAGCCTCCGACAGGCCGCCTACGAGCAGTACTTC. Protein: CASSLRQAAYEQYF. Combining the CDR3 with reference TRBV5-8 and TRBJ2-7 gives the whole variable domain EAGVTQSPTHLIKTRGQQATLRCSPISGHTSVYWYQQALGLGLQFLLWYDEGEERNRGNFPPRFSGRQFPNYSSELNVNALELEDSALYLCASSLRQAAYEQYFGPGTRLTVT.

The chain recombines TRBV6-1 with TRBJ1-2; tentatively, D is TRBD1 (6 bases). The CDR3 length is 14 residues. Germline assignment: CDR1 MNHNS and CDR2 SASEGT. With 2 bases removed from V and 3 bases from J, the gap between germline ends came to 10 bases. CDR3 DNA: TGTGCCAGCAGTGAAACGCCAGGGGACTATGGCTACACCTTC. Translating it yields CASSETPGDYGYTF.

The rearrangement links TRBV5-6 to TRBJ2-1; D is perhaps TRBD2 (6 bases). V lost 3 bases and J lost 2, with 12 bases in between. This CDR3 has 15 amino acids. Germline V CDR1 and CDR2: SGHDT, YYEEEE. CDR3: CASSSLADPYNEQFF. In DNA form, the CDR3 reads TGTGCCAGCAGCTCCTTAGCGGATCCCTACAATGAGCAGTTCTTC.

This rearrangement joins TRBV27 to TRBJ1-2; D is perhaps TRBD1 (6 bases). The V and J ends lost 7 bases and 0 bases respectively, with 21 bases between them. This CDR3 is built from 17 residues. The germline gives CDR1 MNHEY, CDR2 SMNVEV (reference sequence). The CDR3 sequence is CASINPTGSTANYGYTF. The CDR3 nucleotides are TGTGCCAGCATCAATCCGACAGGCTCGACAGCTAACTATGGCTACACCTTC.